These 13 T cell receptor beta chains were all obtained from the same sample, sequenced in a study of sequential checkpoint blockade in melanoma. Treatment indicated: randomized to nivolumab then ipilimumab (arm A) or the reverse (arm B). Profiled with immunoSEQ multiplex PCR; TCRdb holds only in-frame clones, not every one. Of more than 10,000 clones listed, 65% to 75% are singletons. The material was CD8+ T cells sorted from blood (inferred from file names), obtained from a patient given nivolumab and ipilimumab in sequence. The receptors were gathered from a human donor with melanoma.

The chain links TRBV5-1 to TRBJ2-7, with TRBD2 matching over 11 bases. The CDR3 consists of 14 residues. V lost 2 bases, J lost 5 bases, and 3 bases stayed unmatched. The germline gives CDR1 SGHRS, CDR2 YFSETQ. The CDR3 bases are TGCGCCAGCAGCTTAACTAGCGGGAGTAACGAGCAGTACTTC. It specifies CASSLTSGSNEQYF.

The gene calls are TRBV9 and TRBJ1-1; D gene ambiguous. V lost 4 bases and J 4 bases, leaving 14 bases between the germline ends. Germline V gene data show CDR1 as SGDLS and CDR2 as YYNGEE. This CDR3 region has 14 residues. The CDR3 loop reads CASSPRPGGTEAFF. CDR3 coding DNA: TGTGCCAGCAGCCCCCGTCCGGGTGGCACTGAAGCTTTCTTT. Using reference TRBV9 and TRBJ1-1 for the parts outside the CDR3, the full variable domain is DSGVTQTPKHLITATGQRVTLRCSPRSGDLSVYWYQQSLDQGLQFLIQYYNGEERAKGNILERFSAQQFPDLHSELNLSSLELGDSALYFCASSPRPGGTEAFFGQGTRLTVV.

This clone occurred once. The chain has TRBV7-6 and TRBJ2-1; 12 bases are shared with TRBD2. This CDR3 region has 16 residues. Germline V gene lookup returns CDR1 SGHVS and CDR2 FNYEAQ. The trim removed 0 bases at V and 4 bases at J, leaving 1 base unmatched. CDR3 loop: CASSLAGTSGYNEQFF. CDR3 in DNA: TGTGCCAGCAGCTTAGCCGGGACTAGCGGGTACAATGAGCAGTTCTTC.

The rearrangement links TRBV9 to TRBJ2-1; TRBD1 matches at 8 bases. After removal of 4 bases from V and 8 bases from J, the junction contained 8 bases not matched to a gene. The CDR3 loop spans 14 amino acids. Germline V gene sequence: CDR1 SGDLS, CDR2 YYNGEE. CDR3 protein: CASSSGTGGYEQFF. CDR3 DNA: TGTGCCAGCAGCTCTGGAACAGGGGGGTATGAGCAGTTCTTC.

This chain connects TRBV9 to TRBJ2-3; 9 bases line up with TRBD2. Germline V gene lookup returns CDR1 SGDLS and CDR2 YYNGEE. The CDR3 has 15 amino acids. The V and J ends lost 4 bases and 6 bases, in that order; junction bases with no gene match: 9. For the CDR3, the DNA is TGTGCCAGCAGCCCCCATGGCGGGAGGGCCGATACGCAGTATTTT. Translating gives CASSPHGGRADTQYF.

This clone appeared once. The rearrangement links TRBV7-6 to TRBJ2-1, with 8 nucleotides matching TRBD2. The CDR3 is 17 amino acids. Germline CDR1 and CDR2: SGHVS and FNYEAQ. V shed 5 bases, J shed 6 bases, and the junction held 15 bases outside the gene matches. In nucleotides, the CDR3 is TGTGCCAGCAGCCTGCTCCTAACGCGCGGGGGGAGCAATGAGCAGTTCTTC. Amino acids: CASSLLLTRGGSNEQFF.

This chain connects TRBV5-1 to TRBJ2-1; TRBD2 agrees at 11 bases. CDR3 size: 16 residues. The germline gives CDR1 SGHRS, CDR2 YFSETQ. Trimming took 3 bases from V and 7 from J; bases not matched to a gene: 9. CDR3 DNA sequence: TGCGCCAGCAGCTCTATAGCGGGGGGGCCATTAAATGAGCAGTTCTTC. Its translation: CASSSIAGGPLNEQFF.

V is TRBV6-6 and J is TRBJ1-1; weak D call: TRBD1 (5 bases). The germline CDR1 and CDR2 sequences are MNHNY and SVGAGI (reference sequence). The V end lost 8 bases, the J end lost 4 bases, and 14 bases lay between the germline ends. This CDR3 spans 13 amino acids. CDR3 coding DNA: TGTGCCAGCCCCGGTCCAAGGGGCACTGAAGCTTTCTTT. This sequence encodes CASPGPRGTEAFF.

A few counts support this clone. J is TRBJ2-2 and V is TRBV2, with 7 bases lining up with TRBD1. J was trimmed by 5 bases and V by 3 bases; bases with no gene match: 6. This CDR3 spans 15 amino acids. CDR1 and CDR2 (germline): SNHLY, FYNNEI. The CDR3 DNA is TGTGCCAGCAGTGAGTTGAGGGGACAGACCGGGGAGCTGTTTTTT. Protein: CASSELRGQTGELFF.

The chain has TRBV27 and TRBJ1-5, with 10 bases aligning to TRBD1. The CDR3 is 15 amino acids. Trimming at V came to 3 bases and at J to 7 bases, leaving 6 bases not matched to a gene. Germline V gene lookup returns CDR1 MNHEY and CDR2 SMNVEV (reference sequence). The CDR3 loop is CASSLTGGVSQPQHF. The CDR3 DNA reads TGTGCCAGCAGTTTGACAGGGGGCGTTTCACAGCCCCAGCATTTT.

This clone was found a few times. CDR3 sequence (DNA): TGTGCCAGCAGCCCACAGGGGGCGCGTACTGAAGCTTTCTTT. Protein product: CASSPQGARTEAFF. The chain has TRBV6-6 and TRBJ1-1; 9 nucleotides agree with TRBD1. V lost 6 bases and J lost 5; bases outside the gene matches: 7. This CDR3 has 14 residues. CDR1 and CDR2 from the germline V gene are MNHNY and SVGAGI (reference sequence).

Only a few counts were recorded for this clone. The CDR3 nucleotides read TGTGCCATCAGACCAGGACAGGGAAATCTCGATGAGCAGTTCTTC. It is translated as CAIRPGQGNLDEQFF. This rearrangement joins TRBV10-3 to TRBJ2-1; 8 bases align to TRBD1. This CDR3 contains 15 residues. Trimming removed 6 bases from V and 8 bases from J; junction bases left unmatched: 12. Germline lookup yields CDR1 ENHRY and CDR2 SYGVKD.

This clone was seen a handful of times. V and J are TRBV18 and TRBJ2-7; TRBD1 agrees at 10 bases. The CDR3 totals 15 residues. Germline loops: CDR1 KGHSH, CDR2 LQKENI. Trimming at V came to 6 bases and at J to 4 bases, leaving 9 bases not matched to a gene. As DNA, the CDR3 is TGTGCCAGCTCCTCGGCCAGGACAGGGGGTTACGAGCAGTACGTC. This sequence encodes CASSSARTGGYEQYV.